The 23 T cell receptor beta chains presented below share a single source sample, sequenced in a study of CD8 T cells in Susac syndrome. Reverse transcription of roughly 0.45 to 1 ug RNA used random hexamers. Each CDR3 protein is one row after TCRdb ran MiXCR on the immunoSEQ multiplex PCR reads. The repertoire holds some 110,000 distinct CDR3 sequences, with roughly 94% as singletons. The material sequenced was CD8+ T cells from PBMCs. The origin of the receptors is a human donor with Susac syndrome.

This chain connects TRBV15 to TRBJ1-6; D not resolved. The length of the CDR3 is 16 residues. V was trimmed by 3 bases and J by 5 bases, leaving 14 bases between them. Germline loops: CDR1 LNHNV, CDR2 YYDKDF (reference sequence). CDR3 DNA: TGTGCCACCAGCAGGCGTAGACGGGCGGATAATTCACCCCTCCACTTT. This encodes CATSRRRRADNSPLHF.

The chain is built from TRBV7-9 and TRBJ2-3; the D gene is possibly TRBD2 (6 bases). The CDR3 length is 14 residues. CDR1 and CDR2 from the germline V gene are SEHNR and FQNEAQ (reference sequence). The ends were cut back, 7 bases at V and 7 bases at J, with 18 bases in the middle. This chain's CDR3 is CASNWDSLMNTQYF. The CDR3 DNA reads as TGTGCCAGCAACTGGGACTCACTCATGAATACGCAGTATTTT.

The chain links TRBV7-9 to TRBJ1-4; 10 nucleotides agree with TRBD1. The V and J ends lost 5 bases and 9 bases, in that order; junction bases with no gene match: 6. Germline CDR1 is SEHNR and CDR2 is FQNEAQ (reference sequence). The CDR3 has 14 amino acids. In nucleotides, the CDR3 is TGTGCCAGCAGCGCCCCGGGACAGGGGCAAAAACTGTTTTTT. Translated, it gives CASSAPGQGQKLFF.

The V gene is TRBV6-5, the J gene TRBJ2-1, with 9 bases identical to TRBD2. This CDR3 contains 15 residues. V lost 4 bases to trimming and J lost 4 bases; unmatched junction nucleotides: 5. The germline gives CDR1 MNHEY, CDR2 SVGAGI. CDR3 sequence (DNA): TGTGCCAGCAGTTTGGCTAGCGGGGTGTACAATGAGCAGTTCTTC. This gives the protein CASSLASGVYNEQFF.

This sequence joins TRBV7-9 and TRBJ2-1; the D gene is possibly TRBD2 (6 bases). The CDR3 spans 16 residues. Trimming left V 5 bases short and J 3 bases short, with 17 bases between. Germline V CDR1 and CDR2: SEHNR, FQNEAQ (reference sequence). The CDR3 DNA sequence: TGTGCCAGCAGCCAGACCGGGGCGGGACTCTACAATGAGCAGTTCTTC. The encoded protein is CASSQTGAGLYNEQFF.

The CDR3: CASSIGQGAQPQHF. The CDR3 DNA sequence: TGTGCCAGTAGTATAGGACAGGGGGCCCAGCCCCAGCATTTT. This chain uses TRBV19 with TRBJ1-5; 10 bases match TRBD1. V trimming: 1 base; J trimming: 7 bases; junction bases outside the gene matches: 1. CDR1 is LNHDA and CDR2 is SQIVND in the germline V gene (reference sequence). This CDR3 contains 14 residues.

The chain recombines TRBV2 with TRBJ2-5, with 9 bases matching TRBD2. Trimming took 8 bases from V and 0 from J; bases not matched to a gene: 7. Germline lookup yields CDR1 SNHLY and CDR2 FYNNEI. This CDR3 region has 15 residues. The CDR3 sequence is CASSETSGYQETQYF. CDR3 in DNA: TGTGCCAGCTCTGAAACTAGCGGGTACCAAGAGACCCAGTACTTC.

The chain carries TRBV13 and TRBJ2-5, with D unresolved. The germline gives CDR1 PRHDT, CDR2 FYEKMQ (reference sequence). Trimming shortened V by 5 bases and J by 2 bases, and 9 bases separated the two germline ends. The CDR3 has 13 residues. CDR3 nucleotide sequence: TGTGCCAGCAGCAACAGCCGGCAAGAGACCCAGTACTTC. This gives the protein CASSNSRQETQYF.

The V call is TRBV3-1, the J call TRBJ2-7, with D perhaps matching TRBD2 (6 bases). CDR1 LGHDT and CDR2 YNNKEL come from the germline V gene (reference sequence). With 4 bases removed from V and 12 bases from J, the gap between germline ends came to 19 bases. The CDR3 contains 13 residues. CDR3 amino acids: CASSPLRDFNRYF. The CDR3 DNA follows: TGTGCCAGCAGCCCCTTGCGGGACTTTAATCGGTACTTC.

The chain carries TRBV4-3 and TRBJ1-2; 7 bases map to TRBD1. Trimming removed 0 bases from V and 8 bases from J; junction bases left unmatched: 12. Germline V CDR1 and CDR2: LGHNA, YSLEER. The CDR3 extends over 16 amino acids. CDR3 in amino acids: CASSQDQTQGVAGYTF. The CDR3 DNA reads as TGCGCCAGCAGCCAAGATCAGACGCAGGGGGTTGCCGGCTACACCTTC.

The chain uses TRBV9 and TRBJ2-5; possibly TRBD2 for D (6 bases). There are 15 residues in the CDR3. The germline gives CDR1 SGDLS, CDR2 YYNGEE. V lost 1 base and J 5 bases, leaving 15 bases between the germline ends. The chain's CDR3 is CASSVYGARGETQYF. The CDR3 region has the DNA TGTGCCAGCAGCGTATACGGGGCCCGGGGGGAGACCCAGTACTTC.

The chain's CDR3 is CASSSSRDPGTDTQYF. The CDR3 region has the DNA TGTGCCAGCAGCTCATCCCGGGATCCCGGCACAGATACGCAGTATTTT. V usage is TRBV7-9 and J usage is TRBJ2-3; D is possibly TRBD2 (5 bases). Germline values: CDR1 SEHNR, CDR2 FQNEAQ (reference sequence). There are 16 residues in the CDR3. V lost 4 bases, J lost 1 base, and 15 bases lay in between.

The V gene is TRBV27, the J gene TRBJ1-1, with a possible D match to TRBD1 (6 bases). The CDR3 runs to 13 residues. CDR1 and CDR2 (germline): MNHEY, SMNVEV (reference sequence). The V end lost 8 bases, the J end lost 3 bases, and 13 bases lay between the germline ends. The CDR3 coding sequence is TGTGCCAGCCGGAGTTCAGGGGACACTGAAGCTTTCTTT. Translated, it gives CASRSSGDTEAFF.

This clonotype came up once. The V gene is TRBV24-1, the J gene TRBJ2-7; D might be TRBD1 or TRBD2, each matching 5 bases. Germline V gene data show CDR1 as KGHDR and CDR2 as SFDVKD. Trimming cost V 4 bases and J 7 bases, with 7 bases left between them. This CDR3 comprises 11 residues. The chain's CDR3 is CATSDGAEQYF. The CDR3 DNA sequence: TGTGCCACCAGTGACGGGGCAGAGCAGTACTTC.

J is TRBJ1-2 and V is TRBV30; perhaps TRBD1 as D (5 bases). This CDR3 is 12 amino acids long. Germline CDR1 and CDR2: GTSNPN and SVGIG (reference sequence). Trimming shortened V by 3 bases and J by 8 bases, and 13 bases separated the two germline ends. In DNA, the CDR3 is TGTGCCTGGAGAGACTCTAGGGGCGGCTACACCTTC. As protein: CAWRDSRGGYTF.

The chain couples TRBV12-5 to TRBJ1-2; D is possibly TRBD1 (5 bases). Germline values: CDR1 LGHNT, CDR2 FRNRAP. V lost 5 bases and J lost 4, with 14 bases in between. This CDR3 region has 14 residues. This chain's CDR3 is CASGDRDGLYGYTF. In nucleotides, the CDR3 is TGTGCTAGTGGTGACCGGGACGGTCTCTATGGCTACACCTTC.

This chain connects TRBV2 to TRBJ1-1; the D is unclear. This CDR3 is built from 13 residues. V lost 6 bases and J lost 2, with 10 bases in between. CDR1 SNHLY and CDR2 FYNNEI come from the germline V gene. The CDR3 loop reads CASSDALNTEAFF. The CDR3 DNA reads TGTGCCAGCAGCGACGCTCTAAACACTGAAGCTTTCTTT.

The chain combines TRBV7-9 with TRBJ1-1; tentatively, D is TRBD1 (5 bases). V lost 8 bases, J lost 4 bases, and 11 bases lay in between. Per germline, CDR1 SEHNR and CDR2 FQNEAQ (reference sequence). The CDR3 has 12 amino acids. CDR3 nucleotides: TGTGCCAGCGATGTGGGGGGCACTGAAGCTTTCTTT. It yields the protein CASDVGGTEAFF. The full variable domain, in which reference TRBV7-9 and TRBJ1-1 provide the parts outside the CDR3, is DTGVSQNPRHKITKRGQNVTFRCDPISEHNRLYWYRQTLGQGPEFLTYFQNEAQLEKSRLLSDRFSAERPKGSFSTLEIQRTEQGDSAMYLCASDVGGTEAFFGQGTRLTVV.

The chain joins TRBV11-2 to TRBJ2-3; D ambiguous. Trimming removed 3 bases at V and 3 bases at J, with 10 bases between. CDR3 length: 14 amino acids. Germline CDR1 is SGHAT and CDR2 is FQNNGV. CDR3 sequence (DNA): TGTGCCAGCAGCTTGGCCCACGGGACAGATACGCAGTATTTT. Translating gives CASSLAHGTDTQYF. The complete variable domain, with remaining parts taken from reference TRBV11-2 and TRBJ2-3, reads EAGVAQSPRYKIIEKRQSVAFWCNPISGHATLYWYQQILGQGPKLLIQFQNNGVVDDSQLPKDRFSAERLKGVDSTLKIQPAKLEDSAVYLCASSLAHGTDTQYFGPGTRLTVL.

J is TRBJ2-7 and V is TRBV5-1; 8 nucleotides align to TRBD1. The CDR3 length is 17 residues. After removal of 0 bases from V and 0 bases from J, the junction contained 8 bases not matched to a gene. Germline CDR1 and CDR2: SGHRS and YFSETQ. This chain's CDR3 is CASSLGPGQVLSYEQYF. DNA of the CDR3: TGCGCCAGCAGCTTGGGTCCGGGACAGGTCCTCTCCTACGAGCAGTACTTC.

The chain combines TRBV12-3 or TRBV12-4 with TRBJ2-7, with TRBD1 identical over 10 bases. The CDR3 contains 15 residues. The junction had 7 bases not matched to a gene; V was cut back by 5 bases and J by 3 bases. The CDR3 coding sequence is TGTGCCAGCAGTCATTCCGGGACAGGGGACTACGAGCAGTACTTC. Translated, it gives CASSHSGTGDYEQYF.

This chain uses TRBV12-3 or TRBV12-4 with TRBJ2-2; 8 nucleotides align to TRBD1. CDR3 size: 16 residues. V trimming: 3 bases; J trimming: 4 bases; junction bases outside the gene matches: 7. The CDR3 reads CASSFLTTGGTGELFF. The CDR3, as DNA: TGTGCCAGCAGTTTTTTAACCACAGGGGGCACCGGGGAGCTGTTTTTT.

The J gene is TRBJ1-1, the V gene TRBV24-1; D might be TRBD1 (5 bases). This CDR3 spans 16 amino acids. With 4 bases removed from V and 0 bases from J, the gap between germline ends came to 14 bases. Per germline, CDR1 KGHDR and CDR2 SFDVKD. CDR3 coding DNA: TGTGCCACCAGTGAACGGGCAGGGACCATGAACACTGAAGCTTTCTTT. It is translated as CATSERAGTMNTEAFF.